This passage covers 21 T cell receptor beta chains from one sample sequenced in a study of T cell responses to AZD1222 COVID-19 vaccine. Data came from immunoSEQ multiplex PCR; TCRdb stores just in-frame clones and leaves some out. The sample contains roughly 150,000 clones, around 87% of which appear only once. Sequenced here: peripheral blood, sampled on day 0 of AZD1222 vaccination. These receptors were obtained from an adult in good health.

This chain uses TRBV4-2 with TRBJ2-2; D is unclear. Germline V lookup: CDR1 LGHNA, CDR2 YNFKEQ. The CDR3 is made up of 12 amino acids. V was pared by 4 bases and J by 8 bases, with 8 bases between. CDR3 in amino acids: CASSLSPGELFF. The CDR3 DNA follows: TGTGCCAGCAGCCTATCGCCGGGGGAGCTGTTTTTT.

The CDR3: CASSPHLGLAGGNRLAQYF. In DNA, the CDR3 is TGTGCCAGCAGCCCACACCTGGGACTAGCGGGGGGGAATCGGTTGGCGCAGTACTTC. V and J are TRBV11-2 and TRBJ2-7; 16 bases map to TRBD2. Trimming cost V 5 bases and J 9 bases; bases outside gene matches: 19. Germline CDR1 and CDR2: SGHAT and FQNNGV. CDR3 size: 19 residues.

This clone was observed once. V is TRBV27 and J is TRBJ1-2; perhaps TRBD1 as D (6 bases). The CDR3 is made up of 15 amino acids. Trimming stripped 5 bases from V and 4 bases from J, with 17 bases between. Germline CDR1 is MNHEY and CDR2 is SMNVEV (reference sequence). The CDR3 nucleotides are TGTGCCAGCAGTCCCAGTGTGGGGGGCGGCTATGGCTACACCTTC. This gives the protein CASSPSVGGGYGYTF.

This rearrangement joins TRBV4-1 to TRBJ1-3, with D maybe TRBD1 (6 bases). This CDR3 contains 16 residues. Germline V gene data show CDR1 as MGHRA and CDR2 as YSYEKL. Trimming cost V 2 bases and J 2 bases, with 13 bases left between them. CDR3 in DNA: TGCGCCAGCAGCCAATATACAGGGATCCCTGGAAACACCATATATTTT. Its translation: CASSQYTGIPGNTIYF.

The chain is built from TRBV15 and TRBJ2-7; TRBD2 is a possible D gene (5 bases). Germline-derived CDR1 and CDR2 are LNHNV and YYDKDF (reference sequence). The V and J ends lost 0 bases and 4 bases respectively, with 16 bases between them. The CDR3 is 16 amino acids. The CDR3 bases are TGTGCCACCAGCAGAGATCTCGAGGGAAACGGGTACGAGCAGTACTTC. It is translated as CATSRDLEGNGYEQYF. The whole variable domain, filled in from reference TRBV15 and TRBJ2-7, reads DAMVIQNPRYQVTQFGKPVTLSCSQTLNHNVMYWYQQKSSQAPKLLFHYYDKDFNNEADTPDNFQSRRPNTSFCFLDIRSPGLGDTAMYLCATSRDLEGNGYEQYFGPGTRLTVT.

This chain links TRBV5-1 with TRBJ2-7, with unresolved D. The germline gives CDR1 SGHRS, CDR2 YFSETQ. CDR3 length equals 14 residues. The V gene lost 0 bases and the J gene lost 0 bases, with 7 bases spanning the gap. CDR3 DNA: TGCGCCAGCAGCTTGGAACGTAGCTCCTACGAGCAGTACTTC. Protein sequence: CASSLERSSYEQYF.

The V gene is TRBV4-1, the J gene TRBJ2-5; 8 bases agree with TRBD2. With 4 bases clipped from V and 5 bases from J, the junction kept 6 bases outside the gene matches. CDR3 length: 14 amino acids. Germline loops: CDR1 MGHRA, CDR2 YSYEKL. DNA of the CDR3: TGCGCCAGCAGCCCGGGACTAGTCCGGGAGACCCAGTACTTC. The encoded protein is CASSPGLVRETQYF.

With respect to this clone: Other DNA sequences in the same sample also yield this CDR3. The chain couples TRBV18 to TRBJ2-7, with D perhaps matching TRBD1 (6 bases). The length of the CDR3 is 15 residues. The V gene lost 5 bases and the J gene lost 2 bases, with 16 bases spanning the gap. Looked up from germline, CDR1 is KGHSH and CDR2 is LQKENI. The CDR3 is CASSSLAGVTYEQYF. CDR3 nucleotides: TGTGCCAGCTCATCACTCGCAGGGGTAACCTACGAGCAGTACTTC.

The table lists this clone with a few counts. This chain uses TRBV10-2 with TRBJ1-2, with D perhaps TRBD1 (6 bases). This CDR3 spans 16 amino acids. Between the trimmed V and J ends, which lost 0 bases and 4 bases, there was a span of 15 bases. The germline V gene has CDR1 WSHSY and CDR2 SAAADI. CDR3 DNA sequence: TGCGCCAGCAGTGAGTCGGGGCAGGGGAGTACCTATGGCTACACCTTC. As protein: CASSESGQGSTYGYTF.

This clone appeared a few times. V and J are TRBV30 and TRBJ2-1; D is possibly TRBD2 (7 bases). The CDR3 consists of 12 residues. The V gene's germline CDR1 is GTSNPN and CDR2 SVGIG (reference sequence). Trimming left V 8 bases short and J 7 bases short, with 15 bases between. The CDR3 DNA is TGTGCCACCGGCGGGGGCCGGAATGAGCAGTTCTTC. Translating it yields CATGGGRNEQFF.

The rearrangement links TRBV11-2 to TRBJ1-1; 9 nucleotides agree with TRBD1. Trimming removed 6 bases from V and 0 bases from J; junction bases left unmatched: 2. CDR1 is SGHAT, CDR2 FQNNGV, per germline. The CDR3 totals 14 residues. The CDR3 coding sequence is TGTGCCAGCAGGGGACAGGGCCTGAACACTGAAGCTTTCTTT. Its translation is CASRGQGLNTEAFF.

V gene TRBV7-2 combines with J gene TRBJ2-5; D gene ambiguous. Trimming cost V 1 base and J 5 bases, with 14 bases left between them. The CDR3 length is 15 residues. Per the germline V gene, CDR1 is SGHTA and CDR2 is FQGNSA. The CDR3 DNA sequence: TGTGCCAGCAGCTTAGTCCCTTTCGGGTGGGAGACCCAGTACTTC. Residues: CASSLVPFGWETQYF.

V and J are TRBV6-2 or TRBV6-3 and TRBJ1-5, with D unresolved. The CDR3 is 15 amino acids. Between the trimmed V and J ends, which lost 1 base and 5 bases, there was a span of 12 bases. CDR1 is MNHEY, CDR2 SVGEGT, per germline. CDR3 amino acids: CASSYFRAVDQPQHF. The CDR3, as DNA: TGTGCCAGCAGTTACTTCCGGGCAGTTGATCAGCCCCAGCATTTT.

This rearrangement joins TRBV5-1 to TRBJ2-5; TRBD2 matches at 11 bases. J gave up 7 bases and V 4 bases, and 9 bases lay outside the gene matches. This CDR3 is 15 amino acids long. From germline, CDR1 is SGHRS and CDR2 YFSETQ. The CDR3 loop is CASSAQTSGVGTQYF. The CDR3 coding sequence is TGCGCCAGCAGCGCCCAGACTAGCGGGGTGGGGACCCAGTACTTC.

As for this clone: Other DNA sequences in the sample encode the same CDR3. The rearrangement uses TRBV27 and TRBJ1-1; D might be TRBD1 (6 bases). This CDR3 is built from 13 residues. The ends were cut back, 5 bases at V and 1 base at J, with 8 bases in the middle. Germline CDR1 reads MNHEY; CDR2 reads SMNVEV (reference sequence). In DNA form, the CDR3 reads TGTGCCAGCAGTCTAGGGGGGAACACTGAAGCTTTCTTT. It encodes CASSLGGNTEAFF.

The CDR3 DNA follows: TGTGCCAGCAGCTTAAGTACAGGGACTATCCACGAGCAGTACGTC. Its translation is CASSLSTGTIHEQYV. V and J are TRBV7-9 and TRBJ2-7; the D gene is possibly TRBD2 (7 bases). Germline lookup yields CDR1 SEHNR and CDR2 FQNEAQ (reference sequence). V lost 2 bases, J lost 5 bases, and 16 bases lay in between. This CDR3 comprises 15 residues.

V and J are TRBV3-1 (or the pseudogene TRBV3-2) and TRBJ1-6; no clear D gene. Deletions cut 4 bases from V and 14 bases from J, with 12 bases between. Germline V gene lookup returns CDR1 LGHDT and CDR2 YNNKEL (reference sequence). This CDR3 is built from 12 residues. In nucleotides, the CDR3 is TGTGCCAGCAGCCTCCTCGGACGTACCCTCCACTTT. Protein product: CASSLLGRTLHF.

This clone was seen a single time. The CDR3 DNA follows: TGCGCCAGCAGCCAGAGGGGGCGAGACGAAAAACTGTTTTTT. Protein sequence: CASSQRGRDEKLFF. The J gene is TRBJ1-4, the V gene TRBV4-3, with TRBD1 matching over 7 bases. Germline V lookup: CDR1 LGHNA, CDR2 YSLEER. This CDR3 region has 14 residues. V gave up 3 bases and J gave up 8 bases; unmatched junction bases: 6.

The rearrangement uses TRBV4-2 and TRBJ2-1; D uncertain. The germline V and J ends were trimmed by 0 bases and 2 bases, with 8 bases remaining between them. CDR3 length equals 15 residues. The germline V gene encodes CDR1 LGHNA and CDR2 YNFKEQ. In DNA form, the CDR3 reads TGTGCCAGCAGCCAAGATATAGCCACCTACAATGAGCAGTTCTTC. This encodes CASSQDIATYNEQFF.

The V gene is TRBV25-1, the J gene TRBJ1-3; maybe TRBD1 (5 bases). The V end was cut by 1 base, the J end by 5 bases, with 12 bases between. The germline gives CDR1 MGHDK, CDR2 SYGVNS. This CDR3 has 15 residues. CDR3 protein: CASSELGVRRNTIYF. CDR3 bases: TGTGCCAGCAGTGAATTGGGGGTAAGGAGAAACACCATATATTTT.

This chain links TRBV7-3 with TRBJ2-1, with 11 positions matching TRBD2. Germline loops: CDR1 SGHTA, CDR2 FQGTGA. With 4 bases clipped from V and 7 bases from J, the junction kept 6 bases outside the gene matches. This CDR3 contains 15 residues. The CDR3: CASSSGTSGENEQFF. CDR3 nucleotide sequence: TGTGCCAGCAGCTCGGGGACTAGCGGTGAGAATGAGCAGTTCTTC.